This T cell receptor (beta chain) emerged from a study of long-term antiretroviral therapy in people with HIV. Samples were assayed with immunoSEQ v3.0 at survey level. Only in-frame clones appear in the TCRdb table, and some are missing; sequencing was by immunoSEQ multiplex PCR. The table includes 30,000 to 40,000 clones, about 80% detected once. The V end lost 0 bases, the J end lost 0 bases, and 12 bases lay between the germline ends. CDR3 length equals 16 residues. CDR1 and CDR2 from the germline V gene are SGDLS and YYNGEE. The chain joins TRBV9 to TRBJ1-1; D not certain. Sequences were derived from unsorted PBMCs, sampled 0.6 years after starting antiretroviral therapy. The clonotype was recovered from a man aged 18 to 30 with HIV. The CDR3 DNA is TGTGCCAGCAGCGTAGGAGGAGCAAACCTGAACACTGAAGCTTTCTTT. Its protein product is CASSVGGANLNTEAFF. Full variable domain (rest looked up from reference TRBV9 and TRBJ1-1): DSGVTQTPKHLITATGQRVTLRCSPRSGDLSVYWYQQSLDQGLQFLIQYYNGEERAKGNILERFSAQQFPDLHSELNLSSLELGDSALYFCASSVGGANLNTEAFFGQGTRLTVV.